This T cell receptor beta chain comes out of a study of breast tumors, draining lymph nodes, adjacent tissues (TCRdb year 2016). Describing the broader study: TCR beta repertoires were compared across tumor, adjacent nontumor tissue and axillary lymph nodes obtained from breast cancer patients. The study aimed to assess the relationships and possible T-cell exchange between tumor, surrounding tissue and draining lymph node repertoires in human breast cancer. Findings and caveats that apply to the study as a whole: Rather than being directly demonstrated, the conclusion that tumor T cells originate in lymph nodes was presented as consistent with a hypothesis. Tumor T-cell repertoires showed less diversity than lymph node repertoires and more diversity than nontumor tissue repertoires, and tumor T-cell repertoires showed preferential V and J gene usage. Tumor and nontumor tissue repertoires were found to be significantly more similar in luminal-like than in basal-like breast cancer. The data were judged consistent with most tumor T cells deriving from the lymph node and then expanding within tumor tissue.

The germline ends are 11 bases apart after V is trimmed by 3 bases and J by 5 bases. Reading the germline V gene (reference sequence) gives CDR1 WNHNN and CDR2 SYGVQD. The CDR3 sequence holds 14 residues, the cysteine and phenylalanine included. Only CDR3 DNA is held: 42 bases, read in frame from base 1. Sequencing relied on an Illumina HiSeq 2000. Multiplex PCR amplification was used to build the TCR beta chain libraries. High-throughput sequencing was used to analyze the amplified TCR beta chain products. TCRdb reran the public reads through fastp at Q25 and MiXCR, keeping productive beta chains. Each CDR3 protein gets just one entry, which takes the most common genes and DNA from the rows behind it. The sample has around 19,000 distinct CDR3 sequences on record, 25% to 35% of them singletons. Roughly 10% of the sample is taken by the ten largest. This clonotype was found many times. Its antigen remains unidentified. No per-base quality is available; no much larger clone lies one base away.

The TCR sequence derives from a female donor with breast cancer. Some clones in this sample may be carry-over from other donors' samples. Sequences were obtained from breast tumor tissue. The chain uses TRBV10-1 and TRBJ2-1, with the identity of the D gene unclear. The CDR3 region: CASSDSSYDNEQFF. The nucleotide sequence reads TGCGCCAGCAGTGATAGCTCCTACGACAATGAGCAGTTCTTC.